The source of this T cell receptor beta chain is a study of OX40 agonist ivuxolimab in advanced cancers. Overall study: At doses from 0.01 to 10 mg/kg, patients were given intravenous ivuxolimab every 2 weeks. Dose-escalation patients were diagnosed with hepatocellular carcinoma, melanoma, renal cell cancer or head and neck cancer. Patients achieving partial responses numbered three: one hepatocellular carcinoma case and two cutaneous melanoma cases. Study-wide results and caveats: At 0.1 to 3.0 mg/kg, clonal expansion of CD4+ and CD8+ blood T cells had occurred by week 6.

Germline V gene data show CDR1 as LGHNT and CDR2 as FRNRAP. The CDR3 contains 16 residues. The V end was cut by 1 base, the J end by 0 bases, with 10 bases between. Worth noting for this clone: The antigen is not known.

TCRdb's copy holds only in-frame clones and misses some; the assay was immunoSEQ multiplex PCR. The sample has tens of thousands of clones; around 89% are singletons. Sequencing used CD4+ or CD8+ T cells sorted from blood, obtained in a trial of the OX40 agonist ivuxolimab. This TCR came from an adult with an advanced solid tumor such as melanoma, head and neck, liver or kidney cancer. The rearrangement uses TRBV12-5 and TRBJ1-5; a weak D match, TRBD1 (5 bases). CDR3 residues: CASGLAQGNSNQPQHF. The DNA for the CDR3 is TGTGCTAGTGGTTTGGCCCAGGGTAATAGCAATCAGCCCCAGCATTTT.